These 25 T cell receptor beta chains were sequenced from one sample in a study of cytomegalovirus exposure and HLA in healthy donors. Primers for the PCR totalled 60 Vbeta and 13 Jbeta. Profiled with immunoSEQ multiplex PCR; TCRdb holds only in-frame clones, not every one. This sample yields 200,000 or so clones, of which roughly 84% are seen a single time; about 1.4% belongs to the top ten. What was sequenced was PBMCs. The receptors derive from a girl aged 5-17 years in good health and CMV-seronegative.

This chain connects TRBV6-5 to TRBJ1-2; the match to TRBD1 covers 7 bases. This CDR3 is built from 15 residues. V dropped 0 bases and J dropped 8; count of bases not matched to a gene: 9. Germline-derived CDR1 and CDR2 are MNHEY and SVGAGI. CDR3 region: CASSYSTRDRSGYTF. The CDR3 DNA follows: TGTGCCAGCAGTTACTCGACGAGGGACAGAAGCGGCTACACCTTC.

This clone occurred a few times. The chain has TRBV18 and TRBJ2-3, with 8 bases fitting TRBD2. The CDR3 is 18 amino acids. Trimming took 8 bases from V and 1 from J; bases not matched to a gene: 17. CDR1 is KGHSH and CDR2 is LQKENI in the germline V gene. CDR3 loop: CASETSGELAGRTDTQYF. CDR3 DNA sequence: TGTGCCAGCGAAACATCGGGGGAATTAGCGGGGCGCACAGATACGCAGTATTTT.

This sequence joins TRBV19 and TRBJ1-2, with 8 bases aligning to TRBD1. Germline lookup yields CDR1 LNHDA and CDR2 SQIVND (reference sequence). The trim removed 4 bases at V and 8 bases at J, leaving 12 bases unmatched. CDR3 size: 15 residues. As DNA, the CDR3 is TGTGCCAGTAGTAAGTCCGCGACAGGGGACGGGGGCTACACCTTC. It yields the protein CASSKSATGDGGYTF.

The V gene is TRBV5-4, the J gene TRBJ2-1, with 8 bases matching TRBD1. This CDR3 has 17 amino acids. Germline CDR1 reads SGHNT; CDR2 reads YYREEE (reference sequence). V shed 4 bases, J shed 2 bases, and the junction held 11 bases outside the gene matches. In DNA, the CDR3 is TGTGCCAGCAGCCGAACCGGACAGGGAAAGACCTACAATGAGCAGTTCTTC. Translation gives CASSRTGQGKTYNEQFF.

This chain uses TRBV5-1 with TRBJ2-7, with D maybe TRBD1 (7 bases). In germline, CDR1 is SGHRS, CDR2 YFSETQ. V was shortened by 1 base and J by 6 bases, with 23 bases between the two germline ends. The CDR3 loop spans 17 amino acids. CDR3 bases: TGCGCCAGCAGCTTGTGGAGGGGGACAGAGGATTTAGGCGAGCAGTACTTC. Encoded protein: CASSLWRGTEDLGEQYF.

CDR3 sequence reads: CATSRLGTGDLAFF. CDR3 DNA sequence: TGTGCCACCAGCAGACTAGGGACAGGGGATCTGGCTTTCTTT. The chain is built from TRBV15 and TRBJ1-1, with 10 bases that match TRBD1. Germline CDR1 and CDR2: LNHNV and YYDKDF (reference sequence). Losses at the gene ends were 2 bases for V and 11 bases for J; bases not matched to a gene: 8. This CDR3 spans 14 amino acids.

This chain uses TRBV7-9 with TRBJ1-1; D is uncertain. From germline, CDR1 is SEHNR and CDR2 FQNEAQ (reference sequence). Trimming shortened V by 1 base and J by 9 bases, and 9 bases separated the two germline ends. This CDR3 spans 12 amino acids. Here the CDR3 reads CASSLDTAQAFF. The CDR3, as DNA: TGTGCCAGCAGCTTAGATACAGCCCAAGCTTTCTTT.

The CDR3 spells CASSRRLTGGNEQFF. The CDR3, as DNA: TGTGCCAGCTCCCGTAGACTAACGGGGGGGAATGAGCAGTTCTTC. The V gene is TRBV13, the J gene TRBJ2-1, with 8 positions matching TRBD2. The CDR3 is 15 amino acids. Losses at the gene ends were 8 bases for V and 7 bases for J; bases not matched to a gene: 13. Germline V gene data show CDR1 as PRHDT and CDR2 as FYEKMQ (reference sequence).

This chain uses TRBV5-4 with TRBJ1-5, with D possibly being TRBD1 (5 bases). The CDR3 spans 14 residues. Trimming took off 0 bases at V and 4 bases at J, with 8 bases between the two ends. Germline V gene data show CDR1 as SGHNT and CDR2 as YYREEE (reference sequence). The CDR3 sequence: CASSLEGVNQPQHF. DNA for the CDR3: TGTGCCAGCAGCTTGGAAGGGGTAAATCAGCCCCAGCATTTT.

This chain links TRBV5-1 with TRBJ2-3; D is possibly TRBD1 (6 bases). Gene TRBJ1-5 matches the end of the DNA better, so the J call may be wrong. The CDR3 is 14 amino acids. CDR1 is SGHRS and CDR2 is YFSETQ in the germline V gene. DNA of the CDR3: TGCGCCAGCAGCCGAGATCGGGGGGCAGATACGCAGCATTTT. It yields the protein CASSRDRGADTQHF.

The J gene is TRBJ2-1, the V gene TRBV2; TRBD2 might be the D (6 bases). The germline CDR1 and CDR2 sequences are SNHLY and FYNNEI. The CDR3 is made up of 13 amino acids. Trimming cost V 4 bases and J 9 bases, with 13 bases left between them. This CDR3 reads CASSGVAELEQFF. The CDR3 nucleotides are TGTGCCAGCAGTGGGGTAGCGGAACTTGAGCAGTTCTTC.

The gene calls are TRBV11-2 and TRBJ2-5; 11 positions agree with TRBD2. CDR1 and CDR2 (germline): SGHAT, FQNNGV. V shed 5 bases, J shed 9 bases, and the junction held 14 bases outside the gene matches. The CDR3 totals 16 residues. Here the CDR3 DNA reads TGTGCCAGCAGCCGCCGAGGAGGGACTAGCGGTAGGGCCCAGTACTTC. Its protein is CASSRRGGTSGRAQYF.

The genes are TRBV4-2 and TRBJ1-6, with TRBD1 as a possible D gene (5 bases). CDR1 and CDR2 from the germline V gene are LGHNA and YNFKEQ. This CDR3 has 16 amino acids. V was pared by 0 bases and J by 8 bases, with 14 bases between. CDR3 DNA: TGTGCCAGCAGCCAAGATCTTCGGCGGGGGGATTCACCCCTCCACTTT. Residues: CASSQDLRRGDSPLHF.

Here the CDR3 DNA reads TGTGCCAGCAGCCCCAGGCCCGACAGGGCCCCCTTTGGCTACACCTTC. Translated, it gives CASSPRPDRAPFGYTF. This chain joins TRBV28 and TRBJ1-2; 7 nucleotides align to TRBD1. Germline V gene data show CDR1 as MDHEN and CDR2 as SYDVKM. Unmatched junction bases numbered 17, after V lost 6 bases and J lost 7 bases. The CDR3 consists of 16 residues.

The V gene is TRBV4-3, the J gene TRBJ1-1; D not resolved. The CDR3 has 15 residues. Germline assignment: CDR1 LGHNA and CDR2 YSLEER. Trimming shortened V by 0 bases and J by 5 bases, and 13 bases separated the two germline ends. The CDR3 sequence is CASSQDWSGYTEAFF. CDR3 in DNA: TGCGCCAGCAGCCAAGATTGGTCGGGGTATACTGAAGCTTTCTTT.

The V gene is TRBV21-1, the J gene TRBJ2-3; the D call in the table, TRBD2, was not verified against the DNA. TRBV21-1 is deemed a pseudogene. This CDR3 has 15 amino acids. Here the CDR3 reads CATYPSGNSTDTQYF. In DNA form, the CDR3 reads TGTGCCACATACCCTAGCGGGAACAGCACAGATACGCAGTATTTT.

The J gene is TRBJ2-1, the V gene TRBV19, with D perhaps TRBD2 (5 bases). The CDR3 is 14 amino acids. The germline V and J ends were trimmed by 7 bases and 15 bases, with 25 bases remaining between them. The germline V gene encodes CDR1 LNHDA and CDR2 SQIVND (reference sequence). The CDR3, as DNA: TGTGCCAGTAAACACCGGGATCACACCTGGGTACGGTTCTTC. It codes for CASKHRDHTWVRFF. The full variable domain, its missing parts supplied by reference TRBV19 and TRBJ2-1, is DGGITQSPKYLFRKEGQNVTLSCEQNLNHDAMYWYRQDPGQGLRLIYYSQIVNDFQKGDIAEGYSVSREKKESFPLTVTSAQKNPTAFYLCASKHRDHTWVRFFGPGTRLTVL.

V gene TRBV6-1 combines with J gene TRBJ1-4; D unresolved. Trimming stripped 10 bases from V and 3 bases from J, with 15 bases between. The CDR3 extends over 14 amino acids. Germline lookup yields CDR1 MNHNS and CDR2 SASEGT. The CDR3 loop reads CATSLVRANEKLFF. The CDR3 coding sequence is TGTGCCACCTCATTGGTGCGGGCTAATGAAAAACTGTTTTTT.

The table lists this clone with a few counts. The chain's CDR3 is CASSSAGLAGAQEQYF. In DNA, the CDR3 is TGTGCCAGCAGTTCCGCCGGACTAGCGGGAGCTCAGGAGCAGTACTTC. The chain is built from TRBV28 and TRBJ2-7; 13 bases map to TRBD2. The V gene end was trimmed by 4 bases and the J gene end by 7 bases; junction bases not matched to a gene: 10. Germline loops: CDR1 MDHEN, CDR2 SYDVKM. CDR3 length: 16 amino acids.

The genes are TRBV7-6 and TRBJ1-1; 9 nucleotides agree with TRBD1. The CDR3 loop spans 13 amino acids. V lost 6 bases and J lost 6; bases outside the gene matches: 5. Per germline, CDR1 SGHVS and CDR2 FNYEAQ. The DNA of the CDR3 is TGTGCCAGCAGTCTTACAGGGGGCTCTGAAGCTTTCTTT. Protein: CASSLTGGSEAFF.

This chain links TRBV25-1 with TRBJ2-5; D not certain. Per the germline V gene, CDR1 is MGHDK and CDR2 is SYGVNS. The length of the CDR3 is 14 residues. Trimming pared 6 bases from V and 0 bases from J, leaving 11 bases between. The CDR3 nucleotides read TGTGCCAGCAGCTTTACTTGGTACCAAGAGACCCAGTACTTC. This translates into CASSFTWYQETQYF.

The chain is built from TRBV6-6 and TRBJ1-3; D is unclear. The germline V and J ends were trimmed by 0 bases and 4 bases, with 13 bases remaining between them. Germline CDR1 MNHNY, CDR2 SVGAGI (reference sequence). This CDR3 contains 16 residues. The CDR3 sequence: CASSYSSPPEGNTIYF. CDR3 DNA sequence: TGTGCCAGCAGTTACTCGAGCCCCCCCGAGGGAAACACCATATATTTT.

This chain links TRBV7-9 with TRBJ1-3, with D tentatively TRBD1 (5 bases). The CDR3 is 17 residues long. Per germline, CDR1 SEHNR and CDR2 FQNEAQ (reference sequence). V was trimmed by 5 bases and J by 2 bases, leaving 19 bases between them. For the CDR3, the DNA is TGTGCCAGCAGCCCAGGGTCCCTCCCTCACACTGGAAACACCATATATTTT. Translating gives CASSPGSLPHTGNTIYF.

V usage is TRBV19 and J usage is TRBJ1-2, with 9 bases fitting TRBD1. Trimming removed 6 bases from V and 0 bases from J; junction bases left unmatched: 2. Germline lookup yields CDR1 LNHDA and CDR2 SQIVND (reference sequence). This CDR3 region has 14 residues. The CDR3 DNA follows: TGTGCCAGTAGGAGACAGGGGGCTAACTATGGCTACACCTTC. Translation: CASRRQGANYGYTF.

This sequence joins TRBV11-2 and TRBJ2-7; 7 bases map to TRBD1. The ends lost 5 bases at V and 3 bases at J; junction bases unmatched: 10. CDR1 and CDR2 (germline): SGHAT, FQNNGV. The CDR3 is made up of 15 amino acids. CDR3 sequence (DNA): TGTGCCAGCAGCGGAGACAGGGTCAGTAGCTACGAGCAGTACTTC. Protein sequence: CASSGDRVSSYEQYF.